The 23 T cell receptor beta chains below were found in one sample sequenced in a study of identical twins. TCRdb called the 5' RACE reads again in MiXCR, with one record for every CDR3 protein. This sample carries a few hundred thousand distinct CDR3 sequences, 5% to 7% of them seen once, and the ten largest clones take more than 14%. The data also belong to a second study, concerning T cells expressing NK-cell markers.

The sample taken for sequencing was CD8+ T cells sorted from blood. The origin of the receptors is a woman aged 18-29 years in good health.

This clonotype was observed at least ten times. V is TRBV12-3 or TRBV12-4 and J is TRBJ1-4; 8 positions match TRBD1. J was trimmed by 8 bases and V by 6 bases; bases with no gene match: 11. The CDR3 spans 15 residues. The CDR3 region has the DNA TGTGCCAGCAGGCCTACCGGGACAGGAGGGGAAAAACTGTTTTTT. Translating gives CASRPTGTGGEKLFF.

V and J are TRBV6-5 and TRBJ2-1; possibly TRBD1 for D (5 bases). Trimming left V 4 bases short and J 10 bases short, with 14 bases between. Germline V gene sequence: CDR1 MNHEY, CDR2 SVGAGI. The CDR3 has 13 residues. DNA of the CDR3: TGTGCCAGCAGTTGGAGTGGGGCCCCGGAGCAGTTCTTC. It specifies CASSWSGAPEQFF.

This clonotype was counted between two and nine times. The gene calls are TRBV6-5 and TRBJ1-2, with D possibly TRBD1 on 5 matching bases. The CDR3 has 14 amino acids. With 2 bases removed from V and 8 bases from J, the gap between germline ends came to 15 bases. The V gene's germline CDR1 is MNHEY and CDR2 SVGAGI. CDR3 sequence (DNA): TGTGCCAGCAGTTACGTCGGGACCACCCCGGGCTACACCTTC. The encoded protein is CASSYVGTTPGYTF.

This clonotype was recorded a few times. The genes are TRBV7-6 and TRBJ2-7; TRBD1 agrees at 9 bases. This CDR3 has 14 amino acids. Germline V CDR1 and CDR2: SGHVS, FNYEAQ. V lost 4 bases to trimming and J lost 3 bases; unmatched junction nucleotides: 4. CDR3 residues: CASSSGTGHYEQYF. The DNA for the CDR3 is TGTGCCAGCAGCTCGGGGACAGGGCACTACGAGCAGTACTTC.

The chain joins TRBV4-1 to TRBJ1-5; TRBD1 agrees at 7 bases. Germline values: CDR1 MGHRA, CDR2 YSYEKL. CDR3 length equals 15 residues. Losses at the gene ends were 4 bases for V and 2 bases for J; bases not matched to a gene: 5. The CDR3 nucleotides read TGCGCCAGCAGCCTTATAGACAGGGGCAATCAGCCCCAGCATTTT. Its protein is CASSLIDRGNQPQHF.

The V and J genes are TRBV13 and TRBJ2-1; D gene ambiguous. V lost 4 bases, J lost 5 bases, and 12 bases lay in between. The CDR3 is 14 amino acids. The germline CDR1 and CDR2 sequences are PRHDT and FYEKMQ (reference sequence). CDR3 sequence (DNA): TGTGCCAGCAGCTCGACGGACGTCAACAATGAGCAGTTCTTC. This encodes CASSSTDVNNEQFF.

V and J are TRBV6-1 and TRBJ2-5, with 10 bases matching TRBD2. This CDR3 spans 19 amino acids. The germline gives CDR1 MNHNS, CDR2 SASEGT. The junction had 16 bases not matched to a gene; V was cut back by 6 bases and J by 0 bases. CDR3 nucleotides: TGTGCCAGCAGCTCCCCTCGAGCGGGAGGGCCCCCGTACCAAGAGACCCAGTACTTC. Its translation: CASSSPRAGGPPYQETQYF.

This clonotype was detected a few times. The rearrangement joins TRBV20-1 to TRBJ1-2; no clear D. V lost 6 bases to trimming and J lost 5 bases, with 19 bases between them. CDR1 DFQATT and CDR2 SNEGSKA come from the germline V gene (reference sequence). This CDR3 spans 14 amino acids. The chain's CDR3 is CSAPTPGEGYGYTF. Here the CDR3 DNA reads TGCAGTGCCCCCACTCCCGGGGAGGGTTATGGCTACACCTTC.

This clonotype was seen ten or more times. V gene TRBV6-2 or TRBV6-3 combines with J gene TRBJ2-6, with 8 nucleotides matching TRBD1. The CDR3 spans 16 residues. Germline-derived CDR1 and CDR2 are MNHEY and SVGEGT. J lost 0 bases, V lost 4 bases, and 2 bases had no gene match. Written as DNA, the CDR3 is TGTGCCAGCAGTTGGACAGGGCACTCTGGGGCCAACGTCCTGACTTTC. The encoded protein is CASSWTGHSGANVLTF.

This clonotype was picked up a small number of times. The chain is built from TRBV2 and TRBJ2-1, with D possibly being TRBD2 (6 bases). Trimming removed 4 bases at V and 3 bases at J, with 13 bases between. Germline V CDR1 and CDR2: SNHLY, FYNNEI. The CDR3 extends over 15 amino acids. The CDR3 spells CASSVRGAGYNEQFF. Written as DNA, the CDR3 is TGTGCCAGCAGTGTGCGCGGGGCGGGCTACAATGAGCAGTTCTTC.

The chain links TRBV27 to TRBJ2-7; weak D call: TRBD2 (6 bases). The CDR3 extends over 16 amino acids. V was clipped by 1 base and J by 4 bases, with 17 bases between them. From germline, CDR1 is MNHEY and CDR2 SMNVEV (reference sequence). CDR3 sequence (DNA): TGTGCCAGCAGTTTATTAGGGGATGGGGAGGCATACGAGCAGTACTTC. Its translation: CASSLLGDGEAYEQYF.

This clonotype was seen at least ten times. The chain carries TRBV9 and TRBJ2-3; 8 bases line up with TRBD2. The CDR3 consists of 16 residues. Germline-derived CDR1 and CDR2 are SGDLS and YYNGEE. Trimming cost V 0 bases and J 6 bases; bases outside gene matches: 9. The CDR3 protein is CASSVGSGGAADTQYF. DNA for the CDR3: TGTGCCAGCAGCGTAGGAAGCGGGGGCGCCGCGGATACGCAGTATTTT.

The V call is TRBV20-1, the J call TRBJ1-2; D gene ambiguous. Trimming took 3 bases from V and 8 from J, leaving 13 bases between them. The germline CDR1 and CDR2 sequences are DFQATT and SNEGSKA (reference sequence). This CDR3 is 12 amino acids long. As DNA, the CDR3 is TGCAGTGCTAGGGACTCCGAGGGAGGCTACACCTTC. It is translated as CSARDSEGGYTF.

By share, this clonotype counts as medium-sized. The chain links TRBV6-2 or TRBV6-3 to TRBJ2-2; TRBD2 matches 13 bases. V lost 6 bases, J lost 3 bases, and 10 bases stayed unmatched. The germline V gene has CDR1 MNHEY and CDR2 SVGEGT. The CDR3 runs 18 residues. CDR3 region: CASSHLGTSGIDTGELFF. CDR3 DNA sequence: TGTGCCAGCAGCCACCTGGGGACTAGCGGGATTGACACCGGGGAGCTGTTTTTT.

The rearrangement links TRBV5-4 to TRBJ2-2; D remains ambiguous. Trimming stripped 5 bases from V and 5 bases from J, with 10 bases between. From germline, CDR1 is SGHNT and CDR2 YYREEE (reference sequence). This CDR3 has 13 residues. CDR3 coding DNA: TGTGCCAGCAGTGTAGGATTAACCGGGGAGCTGTTTTTT. Amino acid sequence: CASSVGLTGELFF.

This clonotype has a count of ten or more. V gene TRBV4-3 combines with J gene TRBJ2-1, with a weak D call TRBD1 (6 bases). The germline CDR1 and CDR2 sequences are LGHNA and YSLEER. The CDR3 contains 15 residues. V lost 5 bases and J 5 bases, leaving 16 bases between the germline ends. The CDR3: CASSFSGTPHNEQFF. In DNA, the CDR3 is TGCGCCAGCAGCTTTTCCGGGACACCCCACAATGAGCAGTTCTTC.

As DNA, the CDR3 is TGTGCCAGCAGTTTAGGTAGGGGGCTGGAGAACACTGAAGCTTTCTTT. Its translation is CASSLGRGLENTEAFF. This chain connects TRBV27 to TRBJ1-1; the match to TRBD1 covers 7 bases. J gave up 1 base and V 2 bases, and 7 bases lay outside the gene matches. Germline values: CDR1 MNHEY, CDR2 SMNVEV (reference sequence). The CDR3 has 16 residues.

This clonotype was observed a few times. The rearrangement joins TRBV3-1 to TRBJ2-7; 7 nucleotides line up with TRBD2. The CDR3 totals 17 residues. Trimming took 3 bases from V and 2 from J; bases not matched to a gene: 13. Germline CDR1 LGHDT, CDR2 YNNKEL (reference sequence). This CDR3 is CASSHSDSGRPTYEQYF. CDR3 nucleotide sequence: TGTGCCAGCAGCCACTCGGATAGCGGGCGACCTACCTACGAGCAGTACTTC.

This clonotype was seen many times. This sequence joins TRBV7-9 and TRBJ2-5, with no clear D. Germline assignment: CDR1 SEHNR and CDR2 FQNEAQ (reference sequence). Trimming pared 1 base from V and 4 bases from J, leaving 7 bases between. The CDR3 covers 13 residues. The CDR3 sequence: CASSLGAGETQYF. For the CDR3, the DNA is TGTGCCAGCAGCTTAGGAGCTGGAGAGACCCAGTACTTC. The full variable domain, in which reference TRBV7-9 and TRBJ2-5 provide the parts outside the CDR3, is DTGVSQNPRHKITKRGQNVTFRCDPISEHNRLYWYRQTLGQGPEFLTYFQNEAQLEKSRLLSDRFSAERPKGSFSTLEIQRTEQGDSAMYLCASSLGAGETQYFGPGTRLLVL.

V gene TRBV29-1 combines with J gene TRBJ2-3; weak D call: TRBD2 (5 bases). Germline V CDR1 and CDR2: SQVTM, ANQGSEA. The CDR3 is made up of 14 amino acids. Trimming left V 3 bases short and J 6 bases short, with 16 bases between. The CDR3 loop is CSVDTGLTGDTQYF. CDR3 coding DNA: TGCAGCGTTGACACCGGGCTCACGGGGGATACGCAGTATTTT.

This clonotype was observed many times. The chain carries TRBV12-3 or TRBV12-4 and TRBJ2-1; D not certain. The CDR3 has 14 amino acids. Trimming took off 8 bases at V and 8 bases at J, with 19 bases between the two ends. The CDR3 coding sequence is TGTGCCAGCCGAGTCCTAAGGGTAGATGATGAGCAGTTCTTC. The encoded protein is CASRVLRVDDEQFF.

This clonotype has a count of ten or more. The chain is built from TRBV11-2 and TRBJ2-7, with a possible D match to TRBD2 (6 bases). Germline lookup yields CDR1 SGHAT and CDR2 FQNNGV. V gave up 0 bases and J gave up 3 bases, with 15 bases separating them. The CDR3 has 16 amino acids. The CDR3 DNA follows: TGTGCCAGCAGCTTAGATGATCCTAGCGCAAACTACGAGCAGTACTTC. It codes for CASSLDDPSANYEQYF.

This chain uses TRBV29-1 with TRBJ2-1; D not certain. Per germline, CDR1 SQVTM and CDR2 ANQGSEA. V lost 3 bases and J 2 bases, leaving 14 bases between the germline ends. The CDR3 runs to 15 residues. The CDR3 coding sequence is TGCAGCGTTGATGTAGTCCAGAGGACCTACAATGAGCAGTTCTTC. Its protein is CSVDVVQRTYNEQFF.